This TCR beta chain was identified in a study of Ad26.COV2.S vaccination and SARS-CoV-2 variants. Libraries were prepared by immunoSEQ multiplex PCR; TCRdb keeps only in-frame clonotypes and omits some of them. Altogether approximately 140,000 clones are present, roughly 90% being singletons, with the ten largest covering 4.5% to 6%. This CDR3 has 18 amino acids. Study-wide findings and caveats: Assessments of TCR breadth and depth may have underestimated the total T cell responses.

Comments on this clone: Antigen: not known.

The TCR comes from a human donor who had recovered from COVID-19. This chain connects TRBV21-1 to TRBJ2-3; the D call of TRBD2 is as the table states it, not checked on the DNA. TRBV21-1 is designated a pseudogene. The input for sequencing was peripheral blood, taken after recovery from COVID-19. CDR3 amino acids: CASSRVLGGPISTDTQYF. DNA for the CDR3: TGTGCCAGCAGCCGCGTGTTGGGGGGACCTATTAGCACAGATACGCAGTATTTT.